This T cell receptor beta chain was identified in a study of OX40 agonist ivuxolimab in advanced cancers. Study at large: Dose-escalation patients had hepatocellular carcinoma, melanoma, renal cell or head and neck cancer. Whole-study results and caveats: Low normalized T-cell clonal expansion also characterized some of the nonresponders.

As to this clone: The antigen remains undetermined.

Assay: immunoSEQ multiplex PCR; the TCRdb copy retains only in-frame clones and omits some. This sample has approximately 77,000 clones, with roughly 91% found just once. The material sequenced was CD4+ or CD8+ T cells sorted from blood, taken in a trial of the OX40 agonist ivuxolimab. This receptor was taken from an adult with an advanced solid tumor such as melanoma, head and neck, liver or kidney cancer.

The DNA of the CDR3 is TGTGCCATCAGTGTCGACTCAAGCACAGATACGCAGTATTTT. Translating it yields CAISVDSSTDTQYF. The chain has TRBV10-3 and TRBJ2-3; no clear D. The germline V and J ends were trimmed by 4 bases and 0 bases, with 8 bases remaining between them. There are 14 residues in the CDR3. Germline assignment: CDR1 ENHRY and CDR2 SYGVKD.